This T cell receptor beta chain was sequenced in a study of neoadjuvant nivolumab and ipilimumab in lung cancer. Background on the study: The combination arm added day-1 ipilimumab 1 mg/kg to nivolumab 3 mg/kg on days 1, 15, 29.

This CDR3 contains 14 residues. V dropped 2 bases and J dropped 2 bases, with 4 bases sitting between them. CDR1 is LNHNV and CDR2 is YYDKDF in the germline V gene (reference sequence). This clone appeared a single time. Its target is not known. Measured with immunoSEQ multiplex PCR; TCRdb has only the in-frame clones, and not every one. The sample records fewer than 20,000 clones, over 70% being singletons. Study-wide findings and caveats: Blood richness before therapy tracked richness in tumors resected after neoadjuvant therapy. TCR clonality did not significantly correlate with pathologic tumor regression. Only a small number of samples underwent TCR sequencing.

This material consisted of tumor tissue, taken after neoadjuvant nivolumab, alone or with ipilimumab, at or shortly before surgery. The chain employs TRBV15 and TRBJ2-6; D not certain. The sequence was collected from an adult with non-small cell lung cancer. The CDR3 is CATSRQTGANVLTF. CDR3 nucleotides: TGTGCCACCAGCAGACAAACTGGGGCCAACGTCCTGACTTTC.